This entry lists 26 T cell receptor beta chains sequenced from one sample in a study of T cells in Graves' hyperthyroidism and ophthalmopathy. Authors of the study amplified TCR beta CDR3 regions from RNA transcripts. With the HTBI primer set, the TCR CDR3 went through a first round of RT-PCR. TCRdb used MiXCR to reprocess the multiplex PCR reads, holding one entry per CDR3 protein. The sample has about 340,000 distinct CDR3 sequences, 21% seen once. Sequenced sample: blood. The receptors derive from a woman in her forties or fifties with Graves' hyperthyroidism.

This clonotype has a count of ten or more. The chain carries TRBV5-1 and TRBJ2-2, with D hard to call. The CDR3 totals 13 residues. The V gene's germline CDR1 is SGHRS and CDR2 YFSETQ. V shed 0 bases and J shed 7 bases, with 7 bases lying between them. CDR3 bases: TGCGCCAGCAGCTTGGCCCCGGGCGGGGAGCTGTTTTTT. Protein product: CASSLAPGGELFF.

The rearrangement uses TRBV5-1 and TRBJ2-2; D is ambiguous. Germline lookup yields CDR1 SGHRS and CDR2 YFSETQ. V lost 3 bases and J 5 bases, leaving 14 bases between the germline ends. The CDR3 is 15 amino acids. The CDR3 reads CASSSTQQQTGELFF. CDR3 nucleotides: TGCGCCAGCAGCTCGACCCAACAGCAAACCGGGGAGCTGTTTTTT. The full variable domain, rest sourced from reference TRBV5-1 and TRBJ2-2, is KAGVTQTPRYLIKTRGQQVTLSCSPISGHRSVSWYQQTPGQGLQFLFEYFSETQRNKGNFPGRFSGRQFSNSRSEMNVSTLELGDSALYLCASSSTQQQTGELFFGEGSRLTVL.

The V call is TRBV20-1, the J call TRBJ2-1, with D perhaps matching TRBD1 or TRBD2 (5 bases each). The CDR3 is made up of 12 amino acids. Germline V CDR1 and CDR2: DFQATT, SNEGSKA (reference sequence). Trimming removed 1 base from V and 13 bases from J, with 14 bases in between. DNA of the CDR3: TGCAGTGCTAGAGGAGGGGAGTCTAGTCAGTTCTTC. This codes for CSARGGESSQFF.

This clonotype appeared many times. This sequence joins TRBV12-3 or TRBV12-4 and TRBJ2-7; D unclear. V gave up 5 bases and J gave up 7 bases, with 9 bases separating them. The CDR3 consists of 11 residues. CDR3 in DNA: TGTGCCAGCAGTCCCGGGCGGGAGCAGTACTTC. This encodes CASSPGREQYF.

This clonotype came up many times. The chain combines TRBV12-3 or TRBV12-4 with TRBJ1-5, with no clear D. CDR3 length equals 14 residues. The V end was cut by 6 bases, the J end by 3 bases, with 12 bases between. Written as DNA, the CDR3 is TGTGCCAGCAGGGAAGGCGGGGTCAATCAGCCCCAGCATTTT. Its translation: CASREGGVNQPQHF.

This sequence joins TRBV20-1 and TRBJ2-2, with TRBD1 matching 7 bases. The CDR3 is 17 residues long. V was pared by 6 bases and J by 3 bases, with 16 bases of the junction left unmatched. Germline V CDR1 and CDR2: DFQATT, SNEGSKA (reference sequence). CDR3 loop: CSALTQGWRSYTGELFF. The CDR3 bases are TGCAGTGCCCTTACACAGGGGTGGAGGTCCTACACCGGGGAGCTGTTTTTT.

There are many counts of this clonotype. The chain has TRBV11-2 and TRBJ1-6; the D is unclear. The CDR3 covers 13 residues. V was pared by 6 bases and J by 10 bases, with 13 bases between. The germline V gene has CDR1 SGHAT and CDR2 FQNNGV. As DNA, the CDR3 is TGTGCCAGCAGTCCCGACCCAGGCTCACCCCTCCACTTT. Its protein product is CASSPDPGSPLHF.

This clonotype was seen ten or more times. DNA of the CDR3: TGTGCCAGCAGTTTAAAGGCCGACAATGAGCAGTTCTTC. Its translation is CASSLKADNEQFF. The chain carries TRBV12-3 or TRBV12-4 and TRBJ2-1; D call uncertain. CDR3 length equals 13 residues. V lost 2 bases to trimming and J lost 5 bases, with 7 bases between them.

This clonotype was picked up many times. This chain uses TRBV29-1 with TRBJ2-5; TRBD2 agrees at 10 bases. The CDR3 has 13 amino acids. Germline-derived CDR1 and CDR2 are SQVTM and ANQGSEA. V was pared by 3 bases and J by 3 bases, with 1 base of the junction left unmatched. CDR3 nucleotide sequence: TGCAGCGTTGACGGACTAGCGGAAGAGACCCAGTACTTC. It translates to CSVDGLAEETQYF.

This chain links TRBV5-5 with TRBJ2-3, with 10 bases that match TRBD2. CDR1 is SGHKS, CDR2 YYEKEE, per germline (reference sequence). With V trimmed by 4 bases and J by 0 bases, 11 bases remained unmatched. The CDR3 is 18 amino acids. CDR3 DNA sequence: TGTGCCAGCAGCGACCAGCGGGGGGGCCCCTCTAGCACAGATACGCAGTATTTT. Its protein is CASSDQRGGPSSTDTQYF.

This chain links TRBV6-1 with TRBJ2-3; D tentatively fits TRBD1 or TRBD2 (6 bases each). CDR3 length: 14 amino acids. Trimming pared 7 bases from V and 8 bases from J, leaving 19 bases between. Germline V CDR1 and CDR2: MNHNS, SASEGT. The CDR3 spells CASTRGLGLGTQYF. Here the CDR3 DNA reads TGTGCCAGCACCCGGGGGCTAGGTTTAGGTACGCAGTATTTT.

Written as DNA, the CDR3 is TGTGCCAGCAGTTTACAGGTCTACAATGAGCAGTTCTTC. Amino acid sequence: CASSLQVYNEQFF. The chain links TRBV27 to TRBJ2-1; D is unresolved. V lost 2 bases and J lost 3, with 5 bases in between. Germline values: CDR1 MNHEY, CDR2 SMNVEV (reference sequence). The CDR3 spans 13 residues.

This clonotype has a count of ten or more. This rearrangement joins TRBV28 to TRBJ1-2; the D gene is possibly TRBD1 (5 bases). CDR1 and CDR2 from the germline V gene are MDHEN and SYDVKM. The CDR3 is 13 amino acids. V was pared by 3 bases and J by 7 bases, with 12 bases between. DNA for the CDR3: TGTGCCAGCAGTTTGGAGCAAAGGGGTGGCTACACCTTC. It yields the protein CASSLEQRGGYTF.

J is TRBJ1-1 and V is TRBV15; 8 bases are shared with TRBD1. Germline loops: CDR1 LNHNV, CDR2 YYDKDF (reference sequence). This CDR3 has 15 residues. J gave up 3 bases and V 1 base, and 4 bases lay outside the gene matches. In DNA form, the CDR3 reads TGTGCCACCAGCAGAGCGACAGGGGTTGACACTGAAGCTTTCTTT. This translates into CATSRATGVDTEAFF.

Concerning this clonotype itself: A much larger clone sits a single nucleotide away, making a read error possible. V usage is TRBV27 and J usage is TRBJ1-1; D is perhaps TRBD1 (5 bases). The CDR3 covers 15 residues. Trimming shortened V by 5 bases and J by 4 bases, and 17 bases separated the two germline ends. CDR1 MNHEY and CDR2 SMNVEV come from the germline V gene (reference sequence). CDR3: CASSLAGGISTEAFF. Here the CDR3 DNA reads TGTGCCAGCAGTCTTGCGGGGGGGATTAGCACTGAAGCTTTCTTT.

In its sample, this clonotype was seen many times. The genes are TRBV2 and TRBJ2-5; 12 nucleotides agree with TRBD2. The CDR3 is made up of 13 amino acids. Germline CDR1 is SNHLY and CDR2 is FYNNEI. The junction had 4 bases not matched to a gene; V was cut back by 10 bases and J by 4 bases. Here the CDR3 reads CATTSGRAETQYF. The CDR3 DNA sequence: TGTGCCACGACTAGCGGGAGAGCAGAGACCCAGTACTTC.

This clonotype was observed at least ten times. The chain recombines TRBV3-1 with TRBJ2-5, with a possible D match to TRBD1 (6 bases). The length of the CDR3 is 13 residues. Germline CDR1 LGHDT, CDR2 YNNKEL (reference sequence). V dropped 4 bases and J dropped 5 bases, with 11 bases sitting between them. The CDR3 reads CASSRQGYETQYF. The CDR3 nucleotides are TGTGCCAGCAGCCGCCAGGGGTACGAGACCCAGTACTTC.

This clonotype occurred many times. The gene calls are TRBV7-9 and TRBJ1-2, with a weak D call TRBD1 (5 bases). V gave up 5 bases and J gave up 3 bases, with 19 bases separating them. Germline V gene lookup returns CDR1 SEHNR and CDR2 FQNEAQ (reference sequence). The CDR3 sequence is 16 residues long. The CDR3 loop reads CASSPTPGLGDYGYTF. The CDR3 nucleotides are TGTGCCAGCAGCCCTACCCCGGGACTTGGTGACTATGGCTACACCTTC. Looking up the rest from reference TRBV7-9 and TRBJ1-2 gives the full variable domain: DTGVSQNPRHKITKRGQNVTFRCDPISEHNRLYWYRQTLGQGPEFLTYFQNEAQLEKSRLLSDRFSAERPKGSFSTLEIQRTEQGDSAMYLCASSPTPGLGDYGYTFGSGTRLTVV.

The table lists this clonotype with many counts. The chain uses TRBV18 and TRBJ2-3, with 7 positions matching TRBD2. Germline V lookup: CDR1 KGHSH, CDR2 LQKENI. CDR3 length equals 18 residues. The junction had 12 bases not matched to a gene; V was cut back by 3 bases and J by 0 bases. The CDR3: CASSPKPPSGTSTDTQYF. CDR3 nucleotide sequence: TGTGCCAGCTCACCTAAACCGCCCAGCGGGACTAGCACAGATACGCAGTATTTT.

This clonotype was observed many times. The chain has TRBV5-6 and TRBJ1-1, with D uncertain. Germline values: CDR1 SGHDT, CDR2 YYEEEE. The V gene lost 4 bases and the J gene lost 4 bases, with 5 bases spanning the gap. The CDR3 sequence is 11 residues long. DNA of the CDR3: TGTGCCAGCAGCCATGTCACTGAAGCTTTCTTT. This encodes CASSHVTEAFF.

The gene calls are TRBV19 and TRBJ2-7; TRBD2 aligns across 14 bases. The CDR3 length is 15 residues. The germline gives CDR1 LNHDA, CDR2 SQIVND (reference sequence). J lost 6 bases, V lost 5 bases, and 6 bases had no gene match. The CDR3 coding sequence is TGTGCCAGTAGTCAGACCGGACTAGCGGGAGGCGAGCAGTACTTC. It translates to CASSQTGLAGGEQYF.

This clonotype was detected only a few times. The chain links TRBV20-1 to TRBJ2-7, with a possible D match to TRBD2 (5 bases). The CDR3 totals 13 residues. Germline values: CDR1 DFQATT, CDR2 SNEGSKA (reference sequence). V gave up 2 bases and J gave up 4 bases, with 12 bases separating them. The CDR3 loop is CSARPGGLYEQYF. In nucleotides, the CDR3 is TGCAGTGCTAGACCTGGTGGACTGTACGAGCAGTACTTC.

This clonotype appeared many times. V and J are TRBV6-1 and TRBJ2-5, with D maybe TRBD2 (5 bases). The CDR3 loop spans 15 amino acids. Trimming took 3 bases from V and 5 from J, leaving 16 bases between them. CDR1 and CDR2 (germline): MNHNS, SASEGT. The DNA for the CDR3 is TGTGCCAGCAGTGACCGGGGTTCCCGAGAGGAGACCCAGTACTTC. It codes for CASSDRGSREETQYF.

This clonotype was seen repeatedly, ten times or more. The J gene is TRBJ2-5, the V gene TRBV28, with D tentatively TRBD2 (5 bases). V dropped 3 bases and J dropped 2 bases, with 13 bases sitting between them. Germline loops: CDR1 MDHEN, CDR2 SYDVKM. The CDR3 has 15 amino acids. CDR3 in amino acids: CASSFSARTQETQYF. The CDR3 DNA reads TGTGCCAGCAGTTTTTCAGCGAGGACTCAAGAGACCCAGTACTTC.

This clonotype was seen ten or more times. V is TRBV29-1 and J is TRBJ2-7; D uncertain. V was pared by 2 bases and J by 0 bases, with 8 bases between. The CDR3 totals 13 residues. Germline V CDR1 and CDR2: SQVTM, ANQGSEA. The CDR3 sequence is CSVETVGSYEQYF. In DNA, the CDR3 is TGCAGCGTTGAAACAGTCGGCTCCTACGAGCAGTACTTC.

This clonotype was detected many times. The rearrangement uses TRBV2 and TRBJ2-1, with D perhaps TRBD2 (6 bases). The CDR3 totals 11 residues. CDR1 and CDR2 (germline): SNHLY, FYNNEI. V was shortened by 6 bases and J by 10 bases, with 10 bases between the two germline ends. The CDR3, as DNA: TGTGCCAGCAGATTAGCGGACGAGCAGTTCTTC. Translating gives CASRLADEQFF.